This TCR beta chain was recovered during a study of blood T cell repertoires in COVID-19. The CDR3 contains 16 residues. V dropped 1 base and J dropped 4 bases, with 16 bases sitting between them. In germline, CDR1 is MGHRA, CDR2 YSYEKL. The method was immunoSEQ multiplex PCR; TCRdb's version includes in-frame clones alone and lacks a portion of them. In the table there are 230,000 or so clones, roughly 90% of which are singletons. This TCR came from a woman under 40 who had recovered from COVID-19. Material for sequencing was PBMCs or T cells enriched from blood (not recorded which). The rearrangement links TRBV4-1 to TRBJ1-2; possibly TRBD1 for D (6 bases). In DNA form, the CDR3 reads TGCGCCAGCAGCCAAGCATCAACAGTGACAGGCTATGGCTACACCTTC. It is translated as CASSQASTVTGYGYTF.